These T cell receptor beta chains were read from a single sample in a study of cytomegalovirus exposure and HLA in healthy donors. Repertoires were generated with immunoSEQ multiplex PCR, while TCRdb's copy carries only in-frame clones and drops some. With roughly 140,000 clones in the sample, the ten largest clones hold 2.7%. The sequencing sample was made of PBMCs. Receptors were obtained from a man in his forties in good health and CMV-seronegative. Each CDR3 is given with its conserved first and last residue. D genes are given only for firm matches.

>TRBJ2-7|TRBV18|TRBD1
CASSLTRDRSSYEQYF
TGTGCCAGCTCACTGACCCGGGACAGAAGCTCCTACGAGCAGTACTTC
>TRBJ2-5|TRBV9|TRBD2
CASSVGPGGERTQYF
TGTGCCAGCAGCGTTGGTCCCGGGGGGGAGCGGACCCAGTACTTC
>TRBJ2-1|TRBV5-6|TRBD1
CASSFTIIAGGALDEQFF
TGTGCCAGCAGCTTCACAATAATAGCAGGGGGAGCATTGGATGAGCAGTTCTTC
>TRBJ1-4|TRBV6-1|-
CASREGGNNEKLFF
TGTGCCAGCAGGGAGGGGGGGAATAATGAAAAACTGTTTTTT
>TRBJ1-3|TRBV7-2|TRBD1
CASSLDRGGGNTIYF
TGTGCCAGCAGCTTGGACAGGGGAGGGGGAAACACCATATATTTT
>TRBJ1-3|TRBV6-1|-
CASSEQGSGNTIYF
TGTGCCAGCAGTGAACAGGGGTCCGGAAACACCATATATTTT
>TRBJ2-2|TRBV4-2|-
CASRPSGAAANTGELFF
TGTGCCAGCAGGCCAAGTGGAGCGGCCGCGAACACCGGGGAGCTGTTTTTT
>TRBJ2-7|TRBV10-3|-
CAITPSSNTYEQYF
TGTGCCATCACTCCGTCTTCGAACACCTACGAGCAGTACTTC
>TRBJ2-1|TRBV7-9|-
CASSLRGGEQFF
TGTGCCAGCAGCTTAAGGGGGGGTGAGCAGTTCTTC
>TRBJ1-2|TRBV7-9|-
CASSLAGPSGYTF
TGTGCCAGCAGCTTAGCGGGTCCTAGTGGCTACACCTTC
>TRBJ1-1|TRBV27|TRBD1
CASSLGQETLGTEAFF
TGTGCCAGCAGTTTAGGACAGGAAACTCTAGGCACTGAAGCTTTCTTT
>TRBJ2-2|TRBV7-3|-
CASSLTDGYTGELFF
TGTGCCAGCAGCTTAACCGACGGGTACACCGGGGAGCTGTTTTTT
>TRBJ2-4|TRBV16|-
CASSHGREDIQYF
TGTGCCAGCAGCCATGGCAGGGAGGACATTCAGTACTTC
>TRBJ2-4|TRBV6-5|TRBD2
CASSPAGGAVLGQYF
TGTGCCAGCAGCCCCGCCGGGGGGGCGGTTTTGGGTCAGTACTTC
>TRBJ1-5|TRBV7-8|-
CASGANSNQPQHF
TGTGCCAGCGGTGCGAATAGCAATCAGCCCCAGCATTTT
>TRBJ1-2|TRBV19|-
CASSNPPGARGYTF
TGTGCCAGTAGTAACCCCCCAGGGGCGCGTGGCTACACCTTC
>TRBJ2-1|TRBV11-2|TRBD2
CASSMGLAGRDEQFF
TGTGCCAGCAGCATGGGACTAGCGGGGCGGGATGAGCAGTTCTTC
>TRBJ1-6|TRBV2|TRBD1
CASSLTGENSPLHF
TGTGCCAGCAGCCTTACAGGGGAGAATTCACCCCTCCACTTT
>TRBJ1-2|TRBV19|TRBD1
CASTPSYAGTGRYGYTF
TGTGCCAGTACCCCCTCTTATGCCGGGACAGGTCGCTATGGCTACACCTTC
>TRBJ1-4|TRBV6-5|TRBD1
CASSRTGGKLFF
TGTGCCAGCAGTCGGACAGGGGGTAAACTGTTTTTT
>TRBJ1-5|TRBV18|TRBD1
CASSRQGGNQPQHF
TGTGCCAGCTCACGACAGGGCGGCAATCAGCCCCAGCATTTT
>TRBJ2-6|TRBV6-1|-
CASSEAGSWANVLTF
TGTGCCAGCAGTGAGGCGGGGAGCTGGGCCAACGTCCTGACTTTC
>TRBJ1-2|TRBV4-1|-
CASSQGTLTAIGYGYTF
TGCGCCAGCAGCCAGGGAACCTTGACAGCGATCGGCTATGGCTACACCTTC
>TRBJ2-7|TRBV7-9|-
CASSVVWSSYEQYF
TGTGCCAGCAGCGTCGTTTGGAGCTCCTACGAGCAGTACTTC
>TRBJ2-2|TRBV4-3|TRBD2
CASSKGAAGGRTGELFF
TGCGCCAGCAGCAAAGGGGCAGCGGGGGGGCGTACCGGGGAGCTGTTTTTT
>TRBJ2-3|TRBV19|-
CASPSGAGEDTQYF
TGTGCCAGCCCCTCAGGGGCAGGGGAAGATACGCAGTATTTT
>TRBJ2-7|TRBV7-2|TRBD1
CASSLDRGREQYF
TGTGCCAGCAGCCTGGACAGGGGTCGCGAGCAGTACTTC
>TRBJ1-1|TRBV11-2|TRBD1
CASSLQGGAYTEAFF
TGTGCCAGCAGCTTACAGGGGGGCGCGTACACTGAAGCTTTCTTT